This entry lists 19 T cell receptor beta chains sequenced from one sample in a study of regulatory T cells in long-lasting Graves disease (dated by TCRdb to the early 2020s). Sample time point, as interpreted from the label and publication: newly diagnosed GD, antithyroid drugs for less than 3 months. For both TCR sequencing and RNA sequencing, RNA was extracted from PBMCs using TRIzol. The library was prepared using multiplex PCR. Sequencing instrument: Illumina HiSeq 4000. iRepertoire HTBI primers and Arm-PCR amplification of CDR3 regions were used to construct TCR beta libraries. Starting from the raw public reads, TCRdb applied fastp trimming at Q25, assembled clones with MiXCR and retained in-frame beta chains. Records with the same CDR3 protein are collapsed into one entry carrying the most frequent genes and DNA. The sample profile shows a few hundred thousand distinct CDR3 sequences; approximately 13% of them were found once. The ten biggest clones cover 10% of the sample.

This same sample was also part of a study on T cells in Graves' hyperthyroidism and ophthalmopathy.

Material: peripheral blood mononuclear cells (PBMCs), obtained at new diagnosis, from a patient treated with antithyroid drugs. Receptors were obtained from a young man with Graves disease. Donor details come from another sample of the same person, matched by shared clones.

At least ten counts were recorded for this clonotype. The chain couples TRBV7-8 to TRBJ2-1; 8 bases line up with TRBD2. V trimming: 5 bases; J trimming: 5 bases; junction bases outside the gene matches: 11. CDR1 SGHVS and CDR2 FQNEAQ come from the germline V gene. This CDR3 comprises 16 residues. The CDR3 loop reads CASSPLGTSTHNEQFF. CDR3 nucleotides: TGTGCCAGCAGCCCTTTGGGGACTAGTACCCACAATGAGCAGTTCTTC.

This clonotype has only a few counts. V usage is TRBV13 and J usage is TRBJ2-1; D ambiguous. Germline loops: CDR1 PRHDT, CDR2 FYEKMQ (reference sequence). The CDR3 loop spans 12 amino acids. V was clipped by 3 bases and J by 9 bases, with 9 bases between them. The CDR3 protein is CASSFRLGEQFF. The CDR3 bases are TGTGCCAGCAGCTTCAGGCTCGGTGAGCAGTTCTTC.

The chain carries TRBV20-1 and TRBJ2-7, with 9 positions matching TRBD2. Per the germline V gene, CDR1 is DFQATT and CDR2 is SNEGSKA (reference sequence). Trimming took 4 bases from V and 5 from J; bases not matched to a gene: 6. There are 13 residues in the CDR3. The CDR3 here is CSAIKRGADEQYF. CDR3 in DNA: TGCAGTGCTATCAAGCGGGGGGCAGACGAGCAGTACTTC.

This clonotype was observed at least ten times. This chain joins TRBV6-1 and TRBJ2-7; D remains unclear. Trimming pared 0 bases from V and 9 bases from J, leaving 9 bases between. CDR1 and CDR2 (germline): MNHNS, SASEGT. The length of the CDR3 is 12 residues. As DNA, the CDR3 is TGTGCCAGCAGTGAAGCCCCCACCGGGCAGTACTTC. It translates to CASSEAPTGQYF.

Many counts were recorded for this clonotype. The CDR3 bases are TGTGCCAGCAGCTCTACCGAGCGGTACGAGCAGTACTTC. Protein sequence: CASSSTERYEQYF. The chain employs TRBV7-9 and TRBJ2-7; tentative D call: TRBD2 (5 bases). CDR1 SEHNR and CDR2 FQNEAQ come from the germline V gene (reference sequence). CDR3 size: 13 residues. With 4 bases removed from V and 4 bases from J, the gap between germline ends came to 11 bases. The full variable domain, rest sourced from reference TRBV7-9 and TRBJ2-7, is DTGVSQNPRHKITKRGQNVTFRCDPISEHNRLYWYRQTLGQGPEFLTYFQNEAQLEKSRLLSDRFSAERPKGSFSTLEIQRTEQGDSAMYLCASSSTERYEQYFGPGTRLTVT.

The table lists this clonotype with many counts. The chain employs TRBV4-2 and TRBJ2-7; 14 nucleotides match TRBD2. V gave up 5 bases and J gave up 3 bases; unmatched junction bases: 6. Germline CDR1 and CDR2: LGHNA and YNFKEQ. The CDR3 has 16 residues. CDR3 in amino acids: CASSTHGTSGGYEQYF. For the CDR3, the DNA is TGTGCCAGCAGCACACACGGGACTAGCGGGGGCTACGAGCAGTACTTC.

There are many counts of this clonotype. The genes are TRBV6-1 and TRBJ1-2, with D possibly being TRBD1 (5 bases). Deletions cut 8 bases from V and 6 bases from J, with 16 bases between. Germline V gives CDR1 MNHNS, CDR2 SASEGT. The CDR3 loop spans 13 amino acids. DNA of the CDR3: TGTGCCAGCGGTATGGGGGGGTACGATGGCTACACCTTC. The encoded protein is CASGMGGYDGYTF.

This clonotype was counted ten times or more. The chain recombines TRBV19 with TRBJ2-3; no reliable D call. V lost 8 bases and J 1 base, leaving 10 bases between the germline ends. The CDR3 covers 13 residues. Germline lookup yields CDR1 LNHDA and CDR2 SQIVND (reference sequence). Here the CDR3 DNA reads TGTGCCAGTTCAGACGAGGGCACAGATACGCAGTATTTT. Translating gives CASSDEGTDTQYF.

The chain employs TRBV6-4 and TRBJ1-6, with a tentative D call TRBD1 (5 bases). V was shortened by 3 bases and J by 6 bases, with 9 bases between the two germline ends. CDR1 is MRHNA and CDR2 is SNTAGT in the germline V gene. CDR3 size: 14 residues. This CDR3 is CASSEGEGNSPLHF. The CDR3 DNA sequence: TGTGCCAGCAGTGAGGGGGAAGGTAATTCACCCCTCCACTTT.

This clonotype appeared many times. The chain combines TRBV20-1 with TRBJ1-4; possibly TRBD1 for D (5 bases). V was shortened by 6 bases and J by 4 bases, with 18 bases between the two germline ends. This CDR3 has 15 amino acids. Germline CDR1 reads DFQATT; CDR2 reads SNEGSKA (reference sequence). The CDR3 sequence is CSASYRQNINEKLFF. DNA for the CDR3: TGCAGTGCGTCGTACCGACAGAATATTAATGAAAAACTGTTTTTT.

The DNA of the CDR3 is TGCAGTGCTCGCTTGGTCGGGGGAGGCGCCTACGAGCAGTACTTC. Residues: CSARLVGGGAYEQYF. V usage is TRBV20-1 and J usage is TRBJ2-7, with D possibly matching TRBD2 (6 bases). CDR3 length: 15 amino acids. CDR1 and CDR2 (germline): DFQATT, SNEGSKA (reference sequence). Deletions cut 5 bases from V and 2 bases from J, with 19 bases between.

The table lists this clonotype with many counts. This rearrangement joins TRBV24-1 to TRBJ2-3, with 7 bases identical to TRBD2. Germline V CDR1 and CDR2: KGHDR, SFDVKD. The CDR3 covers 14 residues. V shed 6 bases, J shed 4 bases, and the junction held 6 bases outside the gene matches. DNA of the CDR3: TGTGCCACCAGTCCCTTGCGGGAGTCAGATACGCAGTATTTT. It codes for CATSPLRESDTQYF.

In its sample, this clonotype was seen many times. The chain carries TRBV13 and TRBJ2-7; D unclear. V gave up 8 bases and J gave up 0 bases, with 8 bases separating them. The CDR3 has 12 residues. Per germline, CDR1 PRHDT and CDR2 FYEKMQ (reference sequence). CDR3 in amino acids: CASARSSYEQYF. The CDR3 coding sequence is TGTGCCAGCGCAAGGAGCTCCTACGAGCAGTACTTC.

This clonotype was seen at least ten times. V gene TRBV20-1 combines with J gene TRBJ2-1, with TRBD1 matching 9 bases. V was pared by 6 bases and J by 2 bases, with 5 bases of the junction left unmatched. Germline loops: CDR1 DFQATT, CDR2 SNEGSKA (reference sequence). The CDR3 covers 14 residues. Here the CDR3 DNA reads TGCAGTGCCAAGGGACAGGGACCCTACAATGAGCAGTTCTTC. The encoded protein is CSAKGQGPYNEQFF.

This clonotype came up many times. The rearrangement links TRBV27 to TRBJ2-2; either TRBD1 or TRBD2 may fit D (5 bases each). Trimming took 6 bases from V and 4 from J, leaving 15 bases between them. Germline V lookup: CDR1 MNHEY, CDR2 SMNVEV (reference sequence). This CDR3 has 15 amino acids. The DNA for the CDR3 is TGTGCCAGCAGCCGGGACCGCCCGGCCACCGGGGAGCTGTTTTTT. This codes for CASSRDRPATGELFF.

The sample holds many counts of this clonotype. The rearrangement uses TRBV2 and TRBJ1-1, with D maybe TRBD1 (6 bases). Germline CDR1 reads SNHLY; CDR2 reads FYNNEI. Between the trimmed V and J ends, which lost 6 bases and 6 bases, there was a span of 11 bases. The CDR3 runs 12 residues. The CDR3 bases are TGTGCCAGCAGGGAGGGACATCCTGAAGCTTTCTTT. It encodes CASREGHPEAFF.

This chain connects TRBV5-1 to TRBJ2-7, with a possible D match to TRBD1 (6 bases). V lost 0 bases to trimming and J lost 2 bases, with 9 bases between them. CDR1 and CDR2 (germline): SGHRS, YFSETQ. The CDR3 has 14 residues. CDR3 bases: TGCGCCAGCAGCTTGGGACAGGAAGCCTACGAGCAGTACTTC. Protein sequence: CASSLGQEAYEQYF. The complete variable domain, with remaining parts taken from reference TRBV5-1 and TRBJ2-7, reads KAGVTQTPRYLIKTRGQQVTLSCSPISGHRSVSWYQQTPGQGLQFLFEYFSETQRNKGNFPGRFSGRQFSNSRSEMNVSTLELGDSALYLCASSLGQEAYEQYFGPGTRLTVT.

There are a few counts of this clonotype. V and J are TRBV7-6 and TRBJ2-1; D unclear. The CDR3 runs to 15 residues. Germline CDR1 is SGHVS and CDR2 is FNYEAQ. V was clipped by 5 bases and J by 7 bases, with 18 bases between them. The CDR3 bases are TGTGCCAGCAGCCCAGGCCTCGTCCCGTGGAATGAGCAGTTCTTC. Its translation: CASSPGLVPWNEQFF. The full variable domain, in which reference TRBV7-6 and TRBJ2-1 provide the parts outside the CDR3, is GAGVSQSPRYKVTKRGQDVALRCDPISGHVSLYWYRQALGQGPEFLTYFNYEAQQDKSGLPNDRFSAERPEGSISTLTIQRTEQRDSAMYRCASSPGLVPWNEQFFGPGTRLTVL.

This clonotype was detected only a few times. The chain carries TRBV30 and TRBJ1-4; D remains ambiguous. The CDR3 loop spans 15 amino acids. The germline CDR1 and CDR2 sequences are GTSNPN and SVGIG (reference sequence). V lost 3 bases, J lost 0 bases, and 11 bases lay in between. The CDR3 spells CAWRTAEATNEKLFF. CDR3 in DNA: TGTGCCTGGAGGACGGCGGAAGCAACTAATGAAAAACTGTTTTTT.